These 25 T cell receptor beta chains were all obtained from the same sample, sequenced in a study of shared clonotypes between healthy human individuals. The method was immunoSEQ multiplex PCR; TCRdb's version includes in-frame clones alone and lacks a portion of them. The sample has some 1 million clones, roughly 70% seen once; the top ten hold approximately 1.5%. The source material was memory CD4+ T cells sorted from blood. Indicated subset: CD45RA-negative fraction. These receptors came from a man between 18 and 35 years old in good health.

The chain combines TRBV6-1 with TRBJ2-5, with D perhaps TRBD2 (6 bases). The CDR3 spans 12 residues. CDR1 MNHNS and CDR2 SASEGT come from the germline V gene. The V end lost 5 bases, the J end lost 9 bases, and 13 bases lay between the germline ends. CDR3 DNA: TGTGCCAGCAGTCTGGGCGGAGGGTCCCAGTACTTC. Protein: CASSLGGGSQYF.

With regard to this clone: This same CDR3 is encoded by further DNA sequences in the sample. The V and J genes are TRBV5-1 and TRBJ1-6, with 7 bases fitting TRBD1. The J segment lost 5 bases and the V segment lost 0 bases, leaving 2 bases of the junction unmatched. The CDR3 has 15 residues. Germline V gene lookup returns CDR1 SGHRS and CDR2 YFSETQ. CDR3 amino acids: CASSLGTGDNSPLHF. The CDR3 nucleotides are TGCGCCAGCAGCTTGGGTACAGGGGATAATTCACCCCTCCACTTT.

The chain carries TRBV6-4 and TRBJ2-5; 14 bases fit TRBD2. J lost 5 bases, V lost 7 bases, and 15 bases had no gene match. The CDR3 loop spans 18 amino acids. Germline lookup yields CDR1 MRHNA and CDR2 SNTAGT. The chain's CDR3 is CASTLPRLAGGRGETQYF. CDR3 sequence (DNA): TGTGCCAGCACCCTGCCAAGACTAGCGGGAGGGAGAGGGGAGACCCAGTACTTC.

This clone was observed a handful of times. The chain recombines TRBV19 with TRBJ2-2, with D tentatively TRBD1 (6 bases). CDR1 LNHDA and CDR2 SQIVND come from the germline V gene (reference sequence). The CDR3 length is 14 residues. Trimming removed 5 bases from V and 7 bases from J, with 14 bases in between. In nucleotides, the CDR3 is TGTGCCAGTAGTGTCCAACAGGGAAACGGGGAGCTGTTTTTT. Residues: CASSVQQGNGELFF.

This sequence joins TRBV6-6 and TRBJ1-3; TRBD1 matches 10 bases. Germline V gives CDR1 MNHNY, CDR2 SVGAGI (reference sequence). This CDR3 has 16 residues. J was trimmed by 7 bases and V by 5 bases; bases with no gene match: 11. The CDR3 bases are TGTGCCAGCAGTCCCAGGGACAGGGGAAGGGAGAACACCATATATTTT. The encoded protein is CASSPRDRGRENTIYF.

This clone has only one observation. The rearrangement links TRBV2 to TRBJ2-5; a weak D match, TRBD2 (5 bases). This CDR3 has 15 residues. The germline V gene has CDR1 SNHLY and CDR2 FYNNEI. The V and J ends lost 1 base and 5 bases respectively, with 14 bases between them. CDR3 bases: TGTGCCAGCAGTGAAGTGACTCCGCGGGCGGAGACCCAGTACTTC. It yields the protein CASSEVTPRAETQYF.

The V gene is TRBV7-2, the J gene TRBJ2-3; perhaps TRBD2 as D (6 bases). The CDR3 length is 15 residues. V lost 1 base, J lost 3 bases, and 11 bases lay in between. Per germline, CDR1 SGHTA and CDR2 FQGNSA. CDR3 DNA sequence: TGTGCCAGCAGCTTAGAGGGGAGGCTTACAGATACGCAGTATTTT. This codes for CASSLEGRLTDTQYF.

V is TRBV7-2 and J is TRBJ1-1, with TRBD1 identical over 10 bases. With V trimmed by 3 bases and J by 5 bases, 12 bases remained unmatched. The CDR3 loop spans 17 amino acids. In germline, CDR1 is SGHTA, CDR2 FQGNSA. DNA of the CDR3: TGTGCCAGCAGCTTCAGACAGGGGGCGCATCAGGAGACTGAAGCTTTCTTT. This translates into CASSFRQGAHQETEAFF.

The chain combines TRBV2 with TRBJ1-5; 8 bases match TRBD1. The J segment lost 2 bases and the V segment lost 8 bases, leaving 8 bases of the junction unmatched. The CDR3 runs to 15 residues. Per germline, CDR1 SNHLY and CDR2 FYNNEI. CDR3 sequence (DNA): TGTGCCAGCGGCCGACAGGGGTTTGGCAATCAGCCCCAGCATTTT. This codes for CASGRQGFGNQPQHF.

The gene calls are TRBV6-6 and TRBJ2-5, with TRBD1 identical over 9 bases. CDR1 and CDR2 (germline): MNHNY, SVGAGI (reference sequence). V shed 8 bases, J shed 2 bases, and the junction held 3 bases outside the gene matches. CDR3 length equals 13 residues. CDR3 coding DNA: TGTGCCAGCGTGACAGGGGGACAAGAGACCCAGTACTTC. Amino acids: CASVTGGQETQYF.

J is TRBJ1-6 and V is TRBV28; D remains unclear. With 9 bases removed from V and 8 bases from J, the gap between germline ends came to 11 bases. The CDR3 spans 12 residues. The germline V gene has CDR1 MDHEN and CDR2 SYDVKM. CDR3 region: CASSGSYSPLHF. The CDR3 DNA reads TGTGCCAGTTCAGGTTCATATTCACCCCTCCACTTT.

The chain is built from TRBV5-6 and TRBJ1-2, with TRBD1 as a possible D gene (5 bases). The length of the CDR3 is 13 residues. Germline-derived CDR1 and CDR2 are SGHDT and YYEEEE. V was trimmed by 4 bases and J by 3 bases, leaving 10 bases between them. The CDR3 loop reads CASSPGGDYGYTF. DNA for the CDR3: TGTGCCAGCAGCCCCGGGGGGGACTATGGCTACACCTTC.

The chain employs TRBV11-2 and TRBJ1-3; D is undetermined. From germline, CDR1 is SGHAT and CDR2 FQNNGV. The length of the CDR3 is 15 residues. Trimming removed 0 bases from V and 2 bases from J, with 8 bases in between. CDR3 in DNA: TGTGCCAGCAGCTTAGATTGGGCAGCTGGAAACACCATATATTTT. It is translated as CASSLDWAAGNTIYF.

The chain combines TRBV19 with TRBJ1-2; the D gene is possibly TRBD1 (6 bases). Deletions cut 5 bases from V and 4 bases from J, with 14 bases between. This CDR3 region has 14 residues. Germline V CDR1 and CDR2: LNHDA, SQIVND (reference sequence). CDR3 amino acids: CASSLTGPTYGYTF. DNA of the CDR3: TGTGCCAGTAGTTTGACAGGCCCTACCTATGGCTACACCTTC.

The chain links TRBV15 to TRBJ2-2; D is ambiguous. The CDR3 totals 13 residues. Germline CDR1 is LNHNV and CDR2 is YYDKDF (reference sequence). V lost 1 base and J lost 7, with 7 bases in between. CDR3 DNA sequence: TGTGCCACCAGCAGAGTGCACGACGGGGAGCTGTTTTTT. Translating it yields CATSRVHDGELFF.

This sequence joins TRBV7-3 and TRBJ1-3; unclear D gene. This CDR3 has 14 amino acids. Germline CDR1 reads SGHTA; CDR2 reads FQGTGA. Trimming took off 5 bases at V and 2 bases at J, with 10 bases between the two ends. CDR3 residues: CASSPERAGNTIYF. The CDR3 bases are TGTGCCAGCAGCCCCGAACGAGCTGGAAACACCATATATTTT. Full variable domain (rest looked up from reference TRBV7-3 and TRBJ1-3): GAGVSQTPSNKVTEKGKYVELRCDPISGHTALYWYRQSLGQGPEFLIYFQGTGAADDSGLPNDRFFAVRPEGSVSTLKIQRTERGDSAVYLCASSPERAGNTIYFGEGSWLTVV.

This clone was seen more than once but under ten times. The rearrangement links TRBV5-1 to TRBJ2-2; TRBD2 matches 8 bases. The CDR3 is 15 residues long. V shed 0 bases, J shed 7 bases, and the junction held 5 bases outside the gene matches. The V gene's germline CDR1 is SGHRS and CDR2 YFSETQ. CDR3 nucleotides: TGCGCCAGCAGCTTGGAGGCTAGCGGGCACGGGGAGCTGTTTTTT. Translating it yields CASSLEASGHGELFF.

CDR3 DNA: TGTGCCAGCAGCGTAGTGCCGGACACCTACCAAGAGACCCAGTACTTC. Its translation: CASSVVPDTYQETQYF. This sequence joins TRBV9 and TRBJ2-5; tentative D call: TRBD1 (5 bases). V shed 0 bases and J shed 0 bases, with 12 bases lying between them. This CDR3 contains 16 residues. The germline V gene has CDR1 SGDLS and CDR2 YYNGEE. Together with reference TRBV9 and TRBJ2-5, the CDR3 gives the full variable domain: DSGVTQTPKHLITATGQRVTLRCSPRSGDLSVYWYQQSLDQGLQFLIQYYNGEERAKGNILERFSAQQFPDLHSELNLSSLELGDSALYFCASSVVPDTYQETQYFGPGTRLLVL.

This clone was observed a single time. The chain recombines TRBV5-1 with TRBJ2-1; D unresolved. Germline-derived CDR1 and CDR2 are SGHRS and YFSETQ. This CDR3 spans 17 amino acids. With 4 bases removed from V and 0 bases from J, the gap between germline ends came to 17 bases. Here the CDR3 reads CASSPGRAESSYNEQFF. For the CDR3, the DNA is TGCGCCAGCAGCCCGGGTCGGGCCGAGAGCTCCTACAATGAGCAGTTCTTC.

CDR3 sequence (DNA): TGCGCCAGCAGCCAACCCATACAACGCGATACGCAGTATTTT. This gives the protein CASSQPIQRDTQYF. The chain employs TRBV4-1 and TRBJ2-3; D gene unclear. The CDR3 consists of 14 residues. The germline V gene encodes CDR1 MGHRA and CDR2 YSYEKL. V was pared by 2 bases and J by 6 bases, with 12 bases between.

This chain uses TRBV19 with TRBJ1-1; TRBD1 matches 8 bases. J lost 8 bases, V lost 5 bases, and 7 bases had no gene match. The CDR3 is 13 residues long. Germline values: CDR1 LNHDA, CDR2 SQIVND (reference sequence). CDR3 sequence (DNA): TGTGCCAGTAGTCTCCAGGGGGCGACCGAAGCTTTCTTT. Translating gives CASSLQGATEAFF.

This sequence joins TRBV9 and TRBJ2-7; TRBD1 is a possible D gene (5 bases). The germline gives CDR1 SGDLS, CDR2 YYNGEE. CDR3 size: 10 residues. The CDR3 protein is CASSANSRGV. The CDR3, as DNA: TGTGCCAGCAGCGCGAACTCTAGGGGCGTC.

In its sample, this clone was seen a few times. The chain links TRBV7-2 to TRBJ1-2; possibly TRBD1 for D (5 bases). Trimming took 4 bases from V and 8 from J, leaving 14 bases between them. The CDR3 sequence is 13 residues long. From germline, CDR1 is SGHTA and CDR2 FQGNSA. The CDR3 region is CASSSRVRAGYTF. CDR3 nucleotides: TGTGCCAGCAGCTCCAGGGTTAGGGCAGGCTACACCTTC.

The rearrangement uses TRBV9 and TRBJ2-1, with 13 nucleotides matching TRBD2. V shed 0 bases and J 9 bases; nucleotides not matched to a gene: 9. Germline CDR1 reads SGDLS; CDR2 reads YYNGEE. The CDR3 has 17 amino acids. The CDR3 nucleotides are TGTGCCAGCAGCGTAGGCGTCGGACTAGCGGGAGAGGGTGAGCAGTTCTTC. Translated: CASSVGVGLAGEGEQFF. The variable domain in full, completed from reference TRBV9 and TRBJ2-1, reads DSGVTQTPKHLITATGQRVTLRCSPRSGDLSVYWYQQSLDQGLQFLIQYYNGEERAKGNILERFSAQQFPDLHSELNLSSLELGDSALYFCASSVGVGLAGEGEQFFGPGTRLTVL.

The chain couples TRBV10-3 to TRBJ1-2, with a weak D call TRBD1 (5 bases). V lost 4 bases and J 2 bases, leaving 11 bases between the germline ends. CDR1 is ENHRY, CDR2 SYGVKD, per germline. The CDR3 contains 14 residues. The CDR3 protein is CAISAGVENYGYTF. CDR3 in DNA: TGTGCCATCAGTGCGGGGGTGGAGAACTATGGCTACACCTTC.